These T cell receptor beta chains were read from a single sample in a study of T cell changes during pregnancy in multiple sclerosis. Produced via immunoSEQ multiplex PCR; TCRdb's table is partial and in-frame only. The sample has 45,000 to 60,000 clones; 93% are singletons. Sequenced here: peripheral blood, sampled in the second trimester of pregnancy. These receptors were obtained from a female donor with multiple sclerosis, enrolled in a pregnancy study. The CDR3 runs from the conserved cysteine through the conserved F or W. A D gene is named only where the DNA matches it firmly. A clone size is listed for some rows: how often the clone was seen (once, few, many), or a class if it is expanded.

clone size: -
V gene: TRBV5-1
J gene: TRBJ2-6
D gene: TRBD1
CDR3 DNA: TGCGCCAGCAGCTTGGTCGGGACAGGGGCCTCTGGGGCCAACGTCCTGACTTTC
CDR3 protein: CASSLVGTGASGANVLTF

clone size: -
V gene: TRBV15
J gene: TRBJ2-1
D gene: -
CDR3 DNA: TGTGCCACCAGCAGTGGCTGGCCCAATGAGCAGTTCTTC
CDR3 protein: CATSSGWPNEQFF

clone size: -
V gene: TRBV29-1
J gene: TRBJ1-2
D gene: TRBD1
CDR3 DNA: TGCAGCGTTGGGACAGGGATGGATGGCTACACCTTC
CDR3 protein: CSVGTGMDGYTF

clone size: -
V gene: TRBV7-9
J gene: TRBJ2-1
D gene: TRBD2
CDR3 DNA: TGTGCCAGCAGCCCAAAGCGGGATGGCTACAATGAGCAGTTCTTC
CDR3 protein: CASSPKRDGYNEQFF

clone size: -
V gene: TRBV7-2
J gene: TRBJ1-5
D gene: -
CDR3 DNA: TGTGCCAGCAGCTTAGCGGCGGGGTCCAATCAGCCCCAGCATTTT
CDR3 protein: CASSLAAGSNQPQHF

clone size: -
V gene: TRBV21-1
J gene: TRBJ2-3
D gene: -
CDR3 DNA: TGTGCCAGCAGCATATTCCGGGGGGCTGGCACAGATACGCAGTATTTT
CDR3 protein: CASSIFRGAGTDTQYF

clone size: -
V gene: TRBV18
J gene: TRBJ2-1
D gene: TRBD2
CDR3 DNA: TGTGCCAGCTCACCAAGGCTAGCGGGAGGAGACGAACAGTTCTTC
CDR3 protein: CASSPRLAGGDEQFF

clone size: -
V gene: TRBV7-2
J gene: TRBJ2-2
D gene: TRBD2
CDR3 DNA: TGTGCCAGCAGCTTAACGGCTAGCGGGATCGGGGAGCTGTTTTTT
CDR3 protein: CASSLTASGIGELFF

clone size: once
V gene: TRBV5-1
J gene: TRBJ1-1
D gene: -
CDR3 DNA: TGCGCCAGTAAGGGGGAAGTAGGTACTGAAGCTTTCTTT
CDR3 protein: CASKGEVGTEAFF

clone size: -
V gene: TRBV29-1
J gene: TRBJ1-4
D gene: TRBD1
CDR3 DNA: TGCAGCGCCGGGACAGGGGTTGAAAAACTGTTTTTT
CDR3 protein: CSAGTGVEKLFF

clone size: -
V gene: TRBV5-4
J gene: TRBJ2-7
D gene: -
CDR3 DNA: TGTGCCAGCAGCTTGCTTGGGCTCGAGCAGTACTTC
CDR3 protein: CASSLLGLEQYF

clone size: -
V gene: TRBV4-3
J gene: TRBJ1-4
D gene: TRBD1
CDR3 DNA: TGCGCCAGCAGTGACAAAGACAGGGGGACTAATGAAAAACTGTTTTTT
CDR3 protein: CASSDKDRGTNEKLFF

clone size: -
V gene: TRBV30
J gene: TRBJ2-7
D gene: -
CDR3 DNA: TGTGCCTGGAACCTCAGGGGAACCTACGAGCAGTACTTC
CDR3 protein: CAWNLRGTYEQYF

clone size: once
V gene: TRBV7-9
J gene: TRBJ2-7
D gene: TRBD2
CDR3 DNA: TGTGCCAGCAGCTTTTTCAACCGACTAGCCGGCTCCTACGAGCAGTACTTC
CDR3 protein: CASSFFNRLAGSYEQYF

clone size: once
V gene: TRBV5-6
J gene: TRBJ2-1
D gene: TRBD1
CDR3 DNA: TGTGCCAGCAGCCCGACTCCGGGACAGAGAACATGGCAGTTCTTC
CDR3 protein: CASSPTPGQRTWQFF

clone size: -
V gene: TRBV5-8
J gene: TRBJ2-3
D gene: -
CDR3 DNA: TGTGCCAGCATAATAGAGGCCCGCACAGATACGCAGTATTTT
CDR3 protein: CASIIEARTDTQYF

clone size: -
V gene: TRBV27
J gene: TRBJ2-2
D gene: TRBD2
CDR3 DNA: TGTGCCAGCATCCGATCGGGCGGGAGGGCCGGGGAGCTGTTTTTT
CDR3 protein: CASIRSGGRAGELFF

clone size: -
V gene: TRBV30
J gene: TRBJ2-3
D gene: -
CDR3 DNA: TGTGCCTGGAGTAAAGGGGTTCTAGATACGCAGTATTTT
CDR3 protein: CAWSKGVLDTQYF

clone size: -
V gene: TRBV7-3
J gene: TRBJ2-1
D gene: TRBD2
CDR3 DNA: TGTGCCAGCAGCTTAACTAGCGGGGGATACAATGAGCAGTTCTTC
CDR3 protein: CASSLTSGGYNEQFF

clone size: -
V gene: TRBV4-1
J gene: TRBJ2-1
D gene: TRBD2
CDR3 DNA: TGCGCCAGCAGCCAAGCGCTAGCGGGAGGGCCTGGTTACAATGAGCAGTTCTTC
CDR3 protein: CASSQALAGGPGYNEQFF

clone size: -
V gene: TRBV6-1
J gene: TRBJ2-3
D gene: TRBD2
CDR3 DNA: TGTGCCAGCAGTACCGGGACTAGCGGGGATACGCAGTATTTT
CDR3 protein: CASSTGTSGDTQYF

clone size: -
V gene: TRBV18
J gene: TRBJ1-4
D gene: -
CDR3 DNA: TGTGCCAGCTCCCCAGGACTTAATGAAAAACTGTTTTTT
CDR3 protein: CASSPGLNEKLFF

clone size: -
V gene: TRBV4-3
J gene: TRBJ2-1
D gene: TRBD2
CDR3 DNA: TGCGCCAGCAGCCAAGACGGGACTAGCGTCTACAATGAGCAGTTCTTC
CDR3 protein: CASSQDGTSVYNEQFF

clone size: -
V gene: TRBV5-1
J gene: TRBJ2-1
D gene: -
CDR3 DNA: TGCGCCAGCAGCTTGGTCCGGGGTAATGAGCAGTTCTTC
CDR3 protein: CASSLVRGNEQFF

clone size: once
V gene: TRBV30
J gene: TRBJ1-1
D gene: TRBD1
CDR3 DNA: TGTGCCTGGAGCGGGGACAGCCTATACACTGAAGCTTTCTTT
CDR3 protein: CAWSGDSLYTEAFF

clone size: -
V gene: TRBV6-1
J gene: TRBJ2-5
D gene: TRBD1
CDR3 DNA: TGTGCCAGCAGCACAGGGGCCCAAGAGACCCAGTACTTC
CDR3 protein: CASSTGAQETQYF

clone size: -
V gene: TRBV5-1
J gene: TRBJ2-2
D gene: TRBD2
CDR3 DNA: TGCGCCAGCAGCCTCAGTCTTAGCGGGAGTCGTACCGGGGAGCTGTTTTTT
CDR3 protein: CASSLSLSGSRTGELFF

clone size: -
V gene: TRBV18
J gene: TRBJ2-1
D gene: TRBD2
CDR3 DNA: TGTGCCAGCTCACCATGGCCTAGCGGGACATCCTACAATGAGCAGTTCTTC
CDR3 protein: CASSPWPSGTSYNEQFF

clone size: -
V gene: TRBV5-1
J gene: TRBJ2-7
D gene: -
CDR3 DNA: TGCGCCAGCAGCAAAACAGGGATCGACGAGCAGTACTTC
CDR3 protein: CASSKTGIDEQYF

clone size: once
V gene: TRBV28
J gene: TRBJ1-1
D gene: TRBD1
CDR3 DNA: TGTGCCAGCAGTTTTATTTTGGGACAGGGGGCCGGTGGGACTGAAGCTTTCTTT
CDR3 protein: CASSFILGQGAGGTEAFF

clone size: -
V gene: TRBV7-9
J gene: TRBJ1-5
D gene: -
CDR3 DNA: TGTGCCAGCAGCGCGGGGGGGCAGGGCGGTCAGCCCCAGCATTTT
CDR3 protein: CASSAGGQGGQPQHF

clone size: -
V gene: TRBV5-4
J gene: TRBJ2-7
D gene: TRBD2
CDR3 DNA: TGTGCCAGCAGCCTGGGACTAGCGGGAACGTCCTACGAGCAGTACTTC
CDR3 protein: CASSLGLAGTSYEQYF

clone size: -
V gene: TRBV28
J gene: TRBJ2-1
D gene: TRBD2
CDR3 DNA: TGTGCCAGCAGTTCCCAAGCGGGAGGGCCCTACAATGAGCAGTTCTTC
CDR3 protein: CASSSQAGGPYNEQFF

clone size: -
V gene: TRBV28
J gene: TRBJ2-7
D gene: -
CDR3 DNA: TGTGCCAGCAGTTGGACTCAGAAACCCTACGAGCAGTACTTC
CDR3 protein: CASSWTQKPYEQYF

clone size: -
V gene: TRBV7-8
J gene: TRBJ2-2
D gene: TRBD1
CDR3 DNA: TGTGCCAGCAGCTTAGCAAATCTAATTCAGACAGGGGAAATTGGGGGCGGGGAGCTGTTTTTT
CDR3 protein: CASSLANLIQTGEIGGGELFF

clone size: -
V gene: TRBV6-6
J gene: TRBJ2-1
D gene: TRBD2
CDR3 DNA: TGTGCCAGCAGTTACCCCGGTCTGGCGGGAGGCTTCCACTTATTCTTC
CDR3 protein: CASSYPGLAGGFHLFF

clone size: -
V gene: TRBV5-5
J gene: TRBJ1-2
D gene: -
CDR3 DNA: TGTGCCAGCAGCTTGGATCCATATTCGGACTATGGCTACACCTTC
CDR3 protein: CASSLDPYSDYGYTF

clone size: -
V gene: TRBV2
J gene: TRBJ2-6
D gene: TRBD1
CDR3 DNA: TGTGCCAGCAGTCCTGACAGGGCGCCTGGGGCCAACGTCCTGACTTTC
CDR3 protein: CASSPDRAPGANVLTF

clone size: -
V gene: TRBV29-1
J gene: TRBJ2-2
D gene: TRBD2
CDR3 DNA: TGCAGCGTCCGCGACTCGGGACTAGCGGGAGCAAACACCGGGGAGCTGTTTTTT
CDR3 protein: CSVRDSGLAGANTGELFF

clone size: -
V gene: TRBV5-1
J gene: TRBJ2-1
D gene: TRBD2
CDR3 DNA: TGCGCCAGCAGCTTGGATTCAGGGCTAGCGGGAGGGGAGCAGTTCTTC
CDR3 protein: CASSLDSGLAGGEQFF

clone size: -
V gene: TRBV4-1
J gene: TRBJ2-5
D gene: TRBD2
CDR3 DNA: TGCGCCAGCAGCCAAGATCGCCCAGCGGGAGAGGTATTAGAGACCCAGTACTTC
CDR3 protein: CASSQDRPAGEVLETQYF

clone size: -
V gene: TRBV15
J gene: TRBJ1-4
D gene: TRBD1
CDR3 DNA: TGTGCCACCAGCAGAGTATCGGGACAGGCTGAAAAACTGTTTTTT
CDR3 protein: CATSRVSGQAEKLFF

clone size: -
V gene: TRBV6-5
J gene: TRBJ2-7
D gene: -
CDR3 DNA: TGTGCCAGCAGTTACGAGACAGGCGCAACCTACGAGCAGTACTTC
CDR3 protein: CASSYETGATYEQYF

clone size: -
V gene: TRBV5-4
J gene: TRBJ2-3
D gene: -
CDR3 DNA: TGTGCCAGCAGCTTGGATCGCGGGCTCACAGATACGCAGTATTTT
CDR3 protein: CASSLDRGLTDTQYF

clone size: -
V gene: TRBV4-2
J gene: TRBJ2-7
D gene: TRBD2
CDR3 DNA: TGTGCCAGCAGCCACTTCGTTGCGGGAGTAAAGAACTACGAGCAGTACTTC
CDR3 protein: CASSHFVAGVKNYEQYF

clone size: -
V gene: TRBV6-6
J gene: TRBJ2-5
D gene: -
CDR3 DNA: TGTGCCAGCAGCAGAGGACGGGGGGCGGGAGAGACCCAGTACTTC
CDR3 protein: CASSRGRGAGETQYF

clone size: -
V gene: TRBV5-5
J gene: TRBJ2-7
D gene: -
CDR3 DNA: TGTGCCAGCAGCCTGGGACAAGCCACAGAGCAGTACTTC
CDR3 protein: CASSLGQATEQYF

clone size: -
V gene: TRBV29-1
J gene: TRBJ2-1
D gene: -
CDR3 DNA: TGCAGCGTTGTGGGGGCGGGACAGATATTGAATGAGCAGTTCTTC
CDR3 protein: CSVVGAGQILNEQFF